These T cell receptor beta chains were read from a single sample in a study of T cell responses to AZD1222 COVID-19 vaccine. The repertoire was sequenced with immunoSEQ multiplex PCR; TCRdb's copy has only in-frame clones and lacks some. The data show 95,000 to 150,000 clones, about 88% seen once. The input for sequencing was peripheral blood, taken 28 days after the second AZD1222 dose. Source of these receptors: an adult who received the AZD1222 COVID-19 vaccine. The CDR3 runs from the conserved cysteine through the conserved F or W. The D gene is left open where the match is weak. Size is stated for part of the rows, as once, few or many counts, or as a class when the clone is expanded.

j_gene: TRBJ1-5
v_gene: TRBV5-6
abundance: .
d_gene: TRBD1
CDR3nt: TGTGCCAGCAGCTGGGGACAGGGGGTCAGCAATCAGCCCCAGCATTTT
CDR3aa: CASSWGQGVSNQPQHF

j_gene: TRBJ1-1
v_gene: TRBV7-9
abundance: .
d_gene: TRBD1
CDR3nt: TGTGCCAGCAGCTTAAGGGACAGGGGGCAGGGTACTGAAGCTTTCTTT
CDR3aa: CASSLRDRGQGTEAFF

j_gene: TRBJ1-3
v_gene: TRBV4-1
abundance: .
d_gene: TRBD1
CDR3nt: TGCGCCAGCAGCTCGACGGACAGGGTTGGAAACACCATATATTTT
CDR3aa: CASSSTDRVGNTIYF

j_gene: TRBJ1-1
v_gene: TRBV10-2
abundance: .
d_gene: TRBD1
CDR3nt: TGCGCCAGCAGTGAGCGGACAGGGGCTCTGAGCACTGAAGCTTTCTTT
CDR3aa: CASSERTGALSTEAFF

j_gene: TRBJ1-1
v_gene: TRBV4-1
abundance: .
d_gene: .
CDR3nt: TGCGCCAGCAGCCAAGAGAGGGAAATGAACACTGAAGCTTTCTTT
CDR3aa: CASSQEREMNTEAFF

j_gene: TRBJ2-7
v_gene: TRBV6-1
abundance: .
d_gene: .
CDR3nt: TGTGCCAGCAGTGAAGCCTCTACAGGATCGGGCGAGCAGTACTTC
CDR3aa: CASSEASTGSGEQYF

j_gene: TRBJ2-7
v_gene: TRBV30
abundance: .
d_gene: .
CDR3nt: TGTGCCTGGAGTGTACAGACAGAGCAAAAGTACTTC
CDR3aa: CAWSVQTEQKYF

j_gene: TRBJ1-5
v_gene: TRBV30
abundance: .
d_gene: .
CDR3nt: TGTGCCTGGAGCCCAAATAGCAATCAGCCCCAGCATTTT
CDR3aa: CAWSPNSNQPQHF

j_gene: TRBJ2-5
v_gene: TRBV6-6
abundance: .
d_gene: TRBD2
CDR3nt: TGTGCCAGCAGTTATCCCGCTAGCGGGGGGGAAGAGACCCAGTACTTC
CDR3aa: CASSYPASGGEETQYF

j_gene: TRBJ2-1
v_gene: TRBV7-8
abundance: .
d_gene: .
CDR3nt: TGTGCCAGCACCCCAAGAGGAAATGAGCAGTTCTTC
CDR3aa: CASTPRGNEQFF

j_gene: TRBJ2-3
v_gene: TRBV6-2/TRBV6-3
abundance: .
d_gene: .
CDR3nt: TGTGCCAGCAGTGCCGGAGGGACCCACACAGATACGCAGTATTTT
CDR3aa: CASSAGGTHTDTQYF

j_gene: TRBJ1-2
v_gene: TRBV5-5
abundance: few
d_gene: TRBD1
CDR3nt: TGTGCCAGCAGCCTAGGACAGGGGAGCGGCTATGGCTACACCTTC
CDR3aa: CASSLGQGSGYGYTF

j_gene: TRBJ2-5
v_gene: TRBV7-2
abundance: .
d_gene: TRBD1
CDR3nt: TGTGCCAGCAGTAGGGCGGGGACAGGGGAGACCCAGTACTTC
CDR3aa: CASSRAGTGETQYF

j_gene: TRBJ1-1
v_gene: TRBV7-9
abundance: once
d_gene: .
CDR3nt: TGTGCCAGCAGCTTTCGTGTCGGGGAAGCTTTCTTT
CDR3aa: CASSFRVGEAFF

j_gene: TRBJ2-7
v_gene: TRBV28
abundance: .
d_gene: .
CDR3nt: TGTGCCAGCAGTTTGGCGACATCTTACGAGCAGTACTTC
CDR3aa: CASSLATSYEQYF

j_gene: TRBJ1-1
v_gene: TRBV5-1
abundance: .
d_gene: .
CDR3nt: TGCGCCAGCACGTCGGACGCGAAGGGTGAAGCTTTCTTT
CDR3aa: CASTSDAKGEAFF

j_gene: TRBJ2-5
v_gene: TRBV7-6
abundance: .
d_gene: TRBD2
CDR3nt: TGTGCCAGCAGCCGTTGGGCGGGGGGTGAGGAGACCCAGTACTTC
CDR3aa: CASSRWAGGEETQYF

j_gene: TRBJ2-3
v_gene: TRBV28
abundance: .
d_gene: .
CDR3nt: TGTGCCAGCAGCTCTCTAGGGGCGGCCACAGATACGCAGTATTTT
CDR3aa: CASSSLGAATDTQYF

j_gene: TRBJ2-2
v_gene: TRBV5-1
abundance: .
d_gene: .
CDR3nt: TGCGCCAGCAGCTTGGGGGTGAACACCGGGGAGCTGTTTTTT
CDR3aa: CASSLGVNTGELFF

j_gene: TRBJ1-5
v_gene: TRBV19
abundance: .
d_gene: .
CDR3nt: TGTGCCAGTAGTACTGGACTCCTTAGCAATCAGCCCCAGCATTTT
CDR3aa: CASSTGLLSNQPQHF

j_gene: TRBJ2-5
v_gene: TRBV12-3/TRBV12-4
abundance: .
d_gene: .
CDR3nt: TGTGCCAGCAGTGCAGAGGGACAAGAGACCCAGTACTTC
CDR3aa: CASSAEGQETQYF

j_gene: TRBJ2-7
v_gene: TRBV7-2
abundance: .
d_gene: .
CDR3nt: TGTGCCAGCAGCTTTGTAGGATGGGAGCAGTACTTC
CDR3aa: CASSFVGWEQYF

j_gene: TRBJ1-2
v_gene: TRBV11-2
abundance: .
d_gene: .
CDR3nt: TGTGCCAGCAGCTTAGCTCAGGGAGGGACCAACTATGGCTACACCTTC
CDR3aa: CASSLAQGGTNYGYTF

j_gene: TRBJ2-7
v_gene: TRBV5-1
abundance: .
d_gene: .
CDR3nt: TGCGCCAGCAGCTCTGCCTACGAGCAGTACTTC
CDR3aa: CASSSAYEQYF

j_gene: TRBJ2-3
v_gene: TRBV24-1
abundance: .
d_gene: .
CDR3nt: TGTGCCACCAGTGACGGTAGCACAGATACGCAGTATTTT
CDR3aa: CATSDGSTDTQYF

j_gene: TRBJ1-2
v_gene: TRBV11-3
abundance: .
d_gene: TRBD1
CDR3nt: TGTGCCAGCAGCCTCGTTCGGGACAGGAGCGGCTACACCTTC
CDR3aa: CASSLVRDRSGYTF

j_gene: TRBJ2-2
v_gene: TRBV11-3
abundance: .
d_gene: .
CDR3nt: TGTGCCAGCAGAATAAACCGACCCTTAGGGGTCACCGGGGAGCTGTTTTTT
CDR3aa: CASRINRPLGVTGELFF

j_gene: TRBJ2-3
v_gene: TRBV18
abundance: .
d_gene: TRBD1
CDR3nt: TGTGCCAGCTCCGACAGGGGTGATACGCAGTATTTT
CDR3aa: CASSDRGDTQYF

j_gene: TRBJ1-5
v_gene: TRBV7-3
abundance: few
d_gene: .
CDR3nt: TGTGCCAGCAGCTTTAGGAATCCGATTAAACCCGGACGAAATAGCAATCAGCCCCAGCATTTT
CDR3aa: CASSFRNPIKPGRNSNQPQHF

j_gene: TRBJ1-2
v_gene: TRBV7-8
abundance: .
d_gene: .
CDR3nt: TGTGCCAGCAGCTTAAACGTTCGGGGGGCCAACTATGGCTACACCTTC
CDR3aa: CASSLNVRGANYGYTF

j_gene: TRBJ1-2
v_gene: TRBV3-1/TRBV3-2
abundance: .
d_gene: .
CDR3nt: TGTGCCAGCAGCCAACAGGATTCCTATGGCTACACCTTC
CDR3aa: CASSQQDSYGYTF

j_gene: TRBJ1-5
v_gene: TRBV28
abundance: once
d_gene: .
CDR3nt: TGTGCCAGCAGTAATTCGCCCCAGCATTTT
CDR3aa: CASSNSPQHF